Listed here are 5 T cell receptor beta chains from one sample, sequenced in a study of T cell changes during pregnancy in multiple sclerosis. The data were produced by immunoSEQ multiplex PCR, yet TCRdb's version contains in-frame clones alone and is incomplete. The data contain around 59,000 clones, roughly 93% of them singletons. This specimen consisted of CD8+ T cells from peripheral blood mononuclear cells, obtained in the second trimester of pregnancy. The origin of the receptors is a female donor with multiple sclerosis, enrolled in a pregnancy study.

This sequence joins TRBV4-3 and TRBJ2-1, with 8 bases aligning to TRBD1. The germline CDR1 and CDR2 sequences are LGHNA and YSLEER. V was pared by 0 bases and J by 4 bases, with 8 bases of the junction left unmatched. CDR3 length: 17 amino acids. CDR3 region: CASSQDPDRGIYNEQFF. The CDR3 nucleotides are TGCGCCAGCAGCCAAGATCCAGACAGGGGAATATACAATGAGCAGTTCTTC.

This clone has just one count. The rearrangement links TRBV7-2 to TRBJ2-7, with D possibly being TRBD2 (6 bases). Germline CDR1 SGHTA, CDR2 FQGNSA. V was cut by 1 base and J by 3 bases, with 13 bases left in between. This CDR3 has 15 amino acids. The CDR3 DNA reads as TGTGCCAGCAGCTTAGTTGCGGGAAGCCTCTACGAGCAGTACTTC. As protein: CASSLVAGSLYEQYF.

This clone has a handful of counts. The chain couples TRBV7-9 to TRBJ2-1; possible D gene TRBD1, 5 bases. Looked up from germline, CDR1 is SEHNR and CDR2 is FQNEAQ (reference sequence). The V end was cut by 1 base, the J end by 8 bases, with 6 bases between. This CDR3 is 12 amino acids long. This chain's CDR3 is CASSLGGDEQFF. DNA of the CDR3: TGTGCCAGCAGCTTAGGGGGCGATGAGCAGTTCTTC.

This chain links TRBV30 with TRBJ2-3, with D unclear. Trimming cost V 0 bases and J 6 bases, with 7 bases left between them. CDR3 length: 12 amino acids. Germline CDR1 reads GTSNPN; CDR2 reads SVGIG (reference sequence). The CDR3 coding sequence is TGTGCCTGGAGTGTACTAATGGATACGCAGTATTTT. This gives the protein CAWSVLMDTQYF.

This rearrangement joins TRBV5-1 to TRBJ2-5, with TRBD2 as a possible D gene (6 bases). Trimming stripped 1 base from V and 3 bases from J, with 10 bases between. The CDR3 spans 14 residues. In germline, CDR1 is SGHRS, CDR2 YFSETQ. CDR3 in DNA: TGCGCCAGCAGCTTGTATTGGGGGGAAGAGACCCAGTACTTC. This codes for CASSLYWGEETQYF.